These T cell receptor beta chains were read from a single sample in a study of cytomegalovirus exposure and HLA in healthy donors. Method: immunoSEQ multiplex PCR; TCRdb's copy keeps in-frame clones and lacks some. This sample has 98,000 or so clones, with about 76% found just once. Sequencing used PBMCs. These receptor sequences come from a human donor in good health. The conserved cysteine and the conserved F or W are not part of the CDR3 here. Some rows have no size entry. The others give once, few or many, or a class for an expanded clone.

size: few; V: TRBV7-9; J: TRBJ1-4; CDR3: SSSQLLMTGLGEKLF
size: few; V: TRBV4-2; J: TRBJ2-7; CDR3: ASSQDPSGGYEQY
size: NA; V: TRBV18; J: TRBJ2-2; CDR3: ASSLKPGQGARSSTGELF
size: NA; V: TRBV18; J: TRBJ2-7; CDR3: ASSASGIYEQY
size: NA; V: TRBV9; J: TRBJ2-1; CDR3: ASSVAVWPGSYNEQF
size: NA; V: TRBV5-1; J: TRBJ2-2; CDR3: ASAGTGNTGELF
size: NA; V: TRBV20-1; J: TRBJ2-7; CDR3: SARHGGEQY
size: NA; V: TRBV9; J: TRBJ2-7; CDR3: ASSVNREGEQY
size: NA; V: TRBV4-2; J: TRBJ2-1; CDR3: ASSQDWGSGKLSYNEQF
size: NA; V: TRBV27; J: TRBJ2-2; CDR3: ASSTLTGNTGELF
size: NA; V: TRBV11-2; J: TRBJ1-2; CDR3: ASTVEGQGALRWGYT
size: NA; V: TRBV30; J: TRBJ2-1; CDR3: AWSVLQGARNEQF
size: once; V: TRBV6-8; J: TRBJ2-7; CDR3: ASRRDNYEQY
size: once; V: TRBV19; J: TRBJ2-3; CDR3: ASSMSGTRTDTQY
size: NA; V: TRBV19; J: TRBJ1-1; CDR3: ASSIAPLEAF
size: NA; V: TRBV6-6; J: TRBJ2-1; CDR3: ASSSPGLATYNEQF
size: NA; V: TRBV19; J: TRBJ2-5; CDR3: ASSIYGQGEETQY
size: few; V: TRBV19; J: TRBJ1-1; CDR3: ASSIDKTEAF
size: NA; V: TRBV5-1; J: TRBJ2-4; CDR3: ASSREGGKNIQY
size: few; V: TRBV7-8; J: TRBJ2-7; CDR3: ASSSMDRVY
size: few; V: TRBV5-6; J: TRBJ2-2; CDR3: ASSLGQGVTGELF
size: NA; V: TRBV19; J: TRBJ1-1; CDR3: ASSIDLRGSTEAF
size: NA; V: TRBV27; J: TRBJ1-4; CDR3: ASSLLGGARTTANEKLF
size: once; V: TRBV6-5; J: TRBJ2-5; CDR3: ASSSPGQELRETQY
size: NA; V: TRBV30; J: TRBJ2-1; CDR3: AWSVQGGVYNEQF
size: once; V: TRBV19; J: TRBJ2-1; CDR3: ASSLGLGSYNEQF
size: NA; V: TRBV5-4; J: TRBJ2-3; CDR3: ASSLRAGGTDTQY
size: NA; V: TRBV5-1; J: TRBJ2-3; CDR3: ASSETQGASGTQY
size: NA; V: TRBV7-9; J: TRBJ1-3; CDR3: ASTSGQGAGNTIY
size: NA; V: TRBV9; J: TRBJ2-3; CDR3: ASSPRGGVSTDTQY
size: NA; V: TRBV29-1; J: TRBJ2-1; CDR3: SVETFGSYNEQF
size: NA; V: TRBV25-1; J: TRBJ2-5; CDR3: ASSEIAGGRETQY
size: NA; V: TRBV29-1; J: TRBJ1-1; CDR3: SVVVGGFMNTEAF
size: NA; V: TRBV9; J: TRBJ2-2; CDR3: ASSGLAANTGELF
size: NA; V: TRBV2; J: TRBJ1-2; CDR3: ASSEGDRGRANYGYT
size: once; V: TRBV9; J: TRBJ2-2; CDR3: ASSVSGLRAGELF
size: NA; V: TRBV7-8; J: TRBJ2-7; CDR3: ASSLLRTSGAYEQY
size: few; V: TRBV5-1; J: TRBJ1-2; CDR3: ASSSHTQRDRSGGYT
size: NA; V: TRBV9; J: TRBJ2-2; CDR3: ASSVGLAGVDGELF
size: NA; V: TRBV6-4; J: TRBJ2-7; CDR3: ASRGASGEQY
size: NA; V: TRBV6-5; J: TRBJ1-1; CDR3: ASNLPWRAETEAF
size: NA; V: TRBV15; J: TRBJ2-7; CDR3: ATSTIRQRGDHEQY
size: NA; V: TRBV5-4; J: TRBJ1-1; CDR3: ASGQPGEAVEAF
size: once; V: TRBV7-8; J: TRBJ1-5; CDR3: ASSPTGLNQPQH
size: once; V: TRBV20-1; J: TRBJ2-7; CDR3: SSGGPYEQY
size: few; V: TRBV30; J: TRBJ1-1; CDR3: AWFGGFYTEAF
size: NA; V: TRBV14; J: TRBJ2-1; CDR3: ASGNSPSYNEQF
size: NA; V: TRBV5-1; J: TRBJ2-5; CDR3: ASSLVALQETQY
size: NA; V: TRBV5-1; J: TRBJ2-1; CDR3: ASTPRTSGSNEQF
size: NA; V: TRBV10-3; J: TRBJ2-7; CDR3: AISPRGQSDEQY
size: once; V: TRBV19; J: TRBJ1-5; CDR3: ASSIEGEGNQPQH
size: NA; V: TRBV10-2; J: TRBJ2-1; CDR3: ASTQGSGSGYNEQF
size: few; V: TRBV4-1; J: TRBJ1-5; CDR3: ASSQEKQGNQPQH
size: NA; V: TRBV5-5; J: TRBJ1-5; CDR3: ASSFPGQPQH
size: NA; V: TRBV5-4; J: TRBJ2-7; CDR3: ASSESGGAPYEQY
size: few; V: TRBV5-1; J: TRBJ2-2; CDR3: ASSGAGTMNTGELF
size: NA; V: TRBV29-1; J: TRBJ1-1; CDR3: SVAEMSTEAF
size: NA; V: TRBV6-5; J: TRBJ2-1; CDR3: ASSPGLAVLGEQF
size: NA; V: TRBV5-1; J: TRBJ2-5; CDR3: ASSGGTSGQETQY
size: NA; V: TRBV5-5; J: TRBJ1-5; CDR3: ASSRKPYSDQPQH